These 18 T cell receptor beta chains came from one sample sequenced in a study of blood T cell repertoires in COVID-19. TCRdb's table, derived via immunoSEQ multiplex PCR, lists solely in-frame clones and lacks some. Counted here are around 260,000 clones, approximately 90% occurring once; the ten biggest clones make up approximately 3.7%. Sample: peripheral blood. Receptor source: a man aged 55-75 years who had recovered from COVID-19.

The chain is built from TRBV4-2 and TRBJ2-2; possibly TRBD2 for D (6 bases). CDR1 and CDR2 from the germline V gene are LGHNA and YNFKEQ. Trimming stripped 0 bases from V and 6 bases from J, with 11 bases between. CDR3 length: 15 residues. This chain's CDR3 is CASSQDRGFSGELFF. CDR3 DNA: TGTGCCAGCAGCCAAGATCGGGGGTTCTCCGGGGAGCTGTTTTTT.

The chain couples TRBV5-6 to TRBJ1-1, with D possibly being TRBD1 (6 bases). CDR1 and CDR2 from the germline V gene are SGHDT and YYEEEE. Trimming removed 4 bases at V and 2 bases at J, with 15 bases between. There are 15 residues in the CDR3. This CDR3 reads CASSPPGHFNTEAFF. The CDR3 DNA reads as TGTGCCAGCAGCCCCCCGGGACACTTTAACACTGAAGCTTTCTTT. Drawing the rest from reference TRBV5-6 and TRBJ1-1, the complete variable domain is DAGVTQSPTHLIKTRGQQVTLRCSPKSGHDTVSWYQQALGQGPQFIFQYYEEEERQRGNFPDRFSGHQFPNYSSELNVNALLLGDSALYLCASSPPGHFNTEAFFGQGTRLTVV.

This chain uses TRBV20-1 with TRBJ1-4; 10 positions agree with TRBD1. This CDR3 spans 15 amino acids. CDR1 and CDR2 (germline): DFQATT, SNEGSKA (reference sequence). Trimming took 3 bases from V and 8 from J; bases not matched to a gene: 9. Here the CDR3 DNA reads TGCAGTGCTAGTCCGGGTGGGACAGGGGACGAAAAACTGTTTTTT. Translated: CSASPGGTGDEKLFF.

This clone has only a few counts. This chain connects TRBV6-5 to TRBJ1-1; D is undetermined. The ends were cut back, 6 bases at V and 4 bases at J, with 15 bases in the middle. CDR1 and CDR2 from the germline V gene are MNHEY and SVGAGI. The CDR3 contains 14 residues. The CDR3 region has the DNA TGTGCCAGCAGCGCGGCCCCGGGAATCACTGAAGCTTTCTTT. Residues: CASSAAPGITEAFF.

This chain connects TRBV4-1 to TRBJ1-4; D ambiguous. Germline CDR1 reads MGHRA; CDR2 reads YSYEKL. The CDR3 runs to 13 residues. Trimming took 6 bases from V and 8 from J, leaving 13 bases between them. The CDR3 sequence is CASRLSGYEKLFF. CDR3 bases: TGCGCCAGCAGGCTCTCGGGGTACGAAAAACTGTTTTTT.

V and J are TRBV7-9 and TRBJ2-5, with 7 bases lining up with TRBD2. Germline values: CDR1 SEHNR, CDR2 FQNEAQ (reference sequence). The CDR3 covers 15 residues. V shed 5 bases and J 2 bases; nucleotides not matched to a gene: 8. The CDR3 loop reads CASSGIPGLQETQYF. DNA for the CDR3: TGTGCCAGCAGCGGAATTCCGGGACTACAAGAGACCCAGTACTTC. Combining the CDR3 with reference TRBV7-9 and TRBJ2-5 gives the whole variable domain DTGVSQNPRHKITKRGQNVTFRCDPISEHNRLYWYRQTLGQGPEFLTYFQNEAQLEKSRLLSDRFSAERPKGSFSTLEIQRTEQGDSAMYLCASSGIPGLQETQYFGPGTRLLVL.

The rearrangement uses TRBV13 and TRBJ2-7, with D possibly being TRBD2 (5 bases). The CDR3 loop spans 13 amino acids. The V end was cut by 5 bases, the J end by 3 bases, with 11 bases between. CDR1 and CDR2 from the germline V gene are PRHDT and FYEKMQ (reference sequence). CDR3 nucleotides: TGTGCCAGCAGCACTGGACGGGACTACGAGCAGTACTTC. Translated, it gives CASSTGRDYEQYF.

The rearrangement links TRBV12-5 to TRBJ2-1, with D perhaps matching TRBD1 (6 bases). This CDR3 region has 15 residues. Looked up from germline, CDR1 is LGHNT and CDR2 is FRNRAP. V gave up 2 bases and J gave up 3 bases, with 11 bases separating them. The CDR3 loop is CASGLRQGNYNEQFF. The CDR3 DNA reads as TGTGCTAGTGGTTTGCGGCAGGGGAACTACAATGAGCAGTTCTTC.

The chain links TRBV7-3 to TRBJ1-1; 7 nucleotides agree with TRBD1. CDR3 length equals 12 residues. The J segment lost 12 bases and the V segment lost 1 base, leaving 5 bases of the junction unmatched. Germline CDR1 and CDR2: SGHTA and FQGTGA. In DNA, the CDR3 is TGTGCCAGCAGCTTAAGTACAGGGGTACCTTTCTTT. Amino acids: CASSLSTGVPFF.

V gene TRBV29-1 combines with J gene TRBJ2-5; D may be TRBD1 (6 bases). V lost 7 bases, J lost 2 bases, and 11 bases lay in between. CDR1 is SQVTM and CDR2 is ANQGSEA in the germline V gene. This CDR3 is built from 12 residues. CDR3 in amino acids: CSARRGQETQYF. The CDR3 coding sequence is TGCAGCGCCCGCAGGGGACAAGAGACCCAGTACTTC.

The chain combines TRBV24-1 with TRBJ2-1; TRBD1 matches 9 bases. The CDR3 loop spans 16 amino acids. CDR1 and CDR2 from the germline V gene are KGHDR and SFDVKD. After removal of 3 bases from V and 3 bases from J, the junction contained 5 bases not matched to a gene. The CDR3 coding sequence is TGTGCCACCAGTGATCCTACAGGGGGCAGCTACAATGAGCAGTTCTTC. Amino acid sequence: CATSDPTGGSYNEQFF.

The chain uses TRBV7-2 and TRBJ2-2; tentatively, D is TRBD2 (6 bases). The CDR3 sequence is 14 residues long. The V end lost 1 base, the J end lost 6 bases, and 9 bases lay between the germline ends. Looked up from germline, CDR1 is SGHTA and CDR2 is FQGNSA. CDR3 nucleotide sequence: TGTGCCAGCAGCTTAGGGAGGGGTTCCGGGGAGCTGTTTTTT. Protein sequence: CASSLGRGSGELFF.

This sequence joins TRBV10-3 and TRBJ1-5, with D uncertain. V lost 1 base and J lost 7, with 17 bases in between. CDR1 ENHRY and CDR2 SYGVKD come from the germline V gene. The CDR3 is 16 residues long. CDR3 region: CAISEWPPGSGQPQHF. The CDR3 DNA follows: TGTGCCATCAGTGAGTGGCCCCCGGGGTCAGGCCAGCCCCAGCATTTT.

This clone was seen once. The chain has TRBV7-3 and TRBJ2-2, with TRBD2 identical over 7 bases. The V gene end was trimmed by 5 bases and the J gene end by 0 bases; junction bases not matched to a gene: 15. The V gene's germline CDR1 is SGHTA and CDR2 FQGTGA. The CDR3 covers 19 residues. The CDR3 region has the DNA TGTGCCAGCAGCCCCCGACTTAAGTCCAGCGGGGCGAACACCGGGGAGCTGTTTTTT. This translates into CASSPRLKSSGANTGELFF.

This clone came up once. The V and J genes are TRBV6-4 and TRBJ1-5, with a tentative D call TRBD1 (6 bases). The CDR3 spans 18 residues. Germline values: CDR1 MRHNA, CDR2 SNTAGT. The ends were cut back, 0 bases at V and 0 bases at J, with 15 bases in the middle. CDR3 DNA: TGTGCCAGCAGTGACTCAGTACTGGGAGGGGGTAGCAATCAGCCCCAGCATTTT. This sequence encodes CASSDSVLGGGSNQPQHF.

The V gene is TRBV29-1, the J gene TRBJ1-3, with D perhaps TRBD1 (5 bases). The germline CDR1 and CDR2 sequences are SQVTM and ANQGSEA. The CDR3 has 11 amino acids. CDR3 protein: CGGVPGNTIYF. The CDR3 coding sequence is TGCGGGGGGGTGCCGGGAAACACCATATATTTT.

V and J are TRBV25-1 and TRBJ1-1; the D is unclear. From germline, CDR1 is MGHDK and CDR2 SYGVNS. This CDR3 has 14 amino acids. Trimming pared 3 bases from V and 5 bases from J, leaving 13 bases between. This chain's CDR3 is CASSDLPGRTEAFF. The DNA of the CDR3 is TGTGCCAGCAGTGACTTACCGGGGAGGACTGAAGCTTTCTTT. Filled out from reference TRBV25-1 and TRBJ1-1, the complete variable domain reads EADIYQTPRYLVIGTGKKITLECSQTMGHDKMYWYQQDPGMELHLIHYSYGVNSTEKGDLSSESTVSRIRTEHFPLTLESARPSHTSQYLCASSDLPGRTEAFFGQGTRLTVV.

This chain joins TRBV6-5 and TRBJ2-3; a weak D match, TRBD1 (5 bases). Germline CDR1 is MNHEY and CDR2 is SVGAGI. The ends were cut back, 8 bases at V and 4 bases at J, with 13 bases in the middle. CDR3 size: 13 residues. The CDR3 DNA sequence: TGTGCCAGCCCGGACAAACTCCCAGATACGCAGTATTTT. This codes for CASPDKLPDTQYF.